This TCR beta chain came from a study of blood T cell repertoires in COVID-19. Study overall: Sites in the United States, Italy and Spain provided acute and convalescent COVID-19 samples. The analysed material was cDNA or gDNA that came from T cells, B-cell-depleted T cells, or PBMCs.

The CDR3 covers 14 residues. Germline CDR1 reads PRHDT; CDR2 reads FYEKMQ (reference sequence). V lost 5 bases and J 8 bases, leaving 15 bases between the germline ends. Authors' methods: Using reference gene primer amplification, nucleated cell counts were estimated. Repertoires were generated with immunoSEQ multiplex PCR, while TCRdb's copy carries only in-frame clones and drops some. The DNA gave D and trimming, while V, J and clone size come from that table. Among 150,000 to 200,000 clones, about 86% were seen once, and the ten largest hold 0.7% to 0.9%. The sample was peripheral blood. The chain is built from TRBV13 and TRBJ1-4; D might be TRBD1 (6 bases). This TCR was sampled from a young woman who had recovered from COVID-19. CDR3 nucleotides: TGTGCCAGCAGCCTACAGGGTGGCAAAGAAAAACTGTTTTTT. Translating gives CASSLQGGKEKLFF.